Listed below are T cell receptor beta chains from one sample, sequenced in a study of blood T cell repertoires in COVID-19. TCRdb's table, derived via immunoSEQ multiplex PCR, lists solely in-frame clones and lacks some. The table lists about 170,000 clones, just under 85% of them singletons. The sequencing input was peripheral blood. Receptors originate from a middle-aged man who had recovered from COVID-19. CDR3s include the opening cysteine and the closing phenylalanine or tryptophan. D genes are given only for firm matches. Rows give clone size only sometimes, using once, few, many, or a class for an expanded clone.

J | V | D | size | DNA | CDR3
TRBJ2-3 | TRBV13 | TRBD2 | many | TGTGCCAGCAGCTTCAGACTAGCGGGAACAGATACGCAGTATTTT | CASSFRLAGTDTQYF
TRBJ2-3 | TRBV12-5 | TRBD1 | once | TGTGCTAGTGGTGCCGGACAGGGTTCAACAGATACGCAGTATTTT | CASGAGQGSTDTQYF
TRBJ2-1 | TRBV27 | . | . | TGTGCCAGCAGTTCCCCGGCGGTATTAGGCAATGAGCAGTTCTTC | CASSSPAVLGNEQFF
TRBJ1-4 | TRBV18 | TRBD1 | . | TGTGCCAGCTCACCTCTCGGACAGGGCAATGAAAAACTGTTTTTT | CASSPLGQGNEKLFF
TRBJ1-5 | TRBV13 | . | . | TGTGCCAGCAGCCAGGGGAATCAGCCCCAGCATTTT | CASSQGNQPQHF
TRBJ1-2 | TRBV20-1 | . | . | TGCAGTGCTAGTCTGTTAGAGGAGGATGGCTACACCTTC | CSASLLEEDGYTF
TRBJ2-5 | TRBV19 | TRBD2 | . | TGTGCCAGTAGTCTACGAGGACTAGCGACCCAAGAGACCCAGTACTTC | CASSLRGLATQETQYF
TRBJ2-3 | TRBV7-2 | TRBD2 | . | TGTGCCAGCAGCTTAGCCGGACTAGCGGGAGGAGGGACAGATACGCAGTATTTT | CASSLAGLAGGGTDTQYF
TRBJ2-3 | TRBV3-1/TRBV3-2 | TRBD2 | . | TGTGCCAGCAGCCTACTAGCGGGGGGGCGCACAGATACGCAGTATTTT | CASSLLAGGRTDTQYF
TRBJ1-5 | TRBV12-3/TRBV12-4 | TRBD1 | . | TGTGCCTGCGGGACAGGGATGGGGCAGCCCCAGCATTTT | CACGTGMGQPQHF
TRBJ2-7 | TRBV29-1 | TRBD2 | once | TGCAGCGTTGTGGGGGGACTAGCGGTGAGGCAGTACTTC | CSVVGGLAVRQYF
TRBJ2-3 | TRBV11-2 | TRBD2 | . | TGTGCCAGCAAACCTAGCGGGGCCACAGATACGCAGTATTTT | CASKPSGATDTQYF
TRBJ1-3 | TRBV27 | TRBD1 | . | TGTGCCAGCAGCCCGGGACAGGGCAGAAACACCATATATTTT | CASSPGQGRNTIYF
TRBJ1-2 | TRBV4-3 | TRBD1 | . | TGCGCCAGCAGCCAACACAGGGGGCGCGGCTACACCTTC | CASSQHRGRGYTF
TRBJ1-2 | TRBV18 | . | . | TGTGCCAGCTCACCTTGGGCTGAGTATGGCTACACCTTC | CASSPWAEYGYTF
TRBJ2-5 | TRBV10-3 | TRBD2 | . | TGTGCCACAACTAGCGGGAGGTACCAAGAGACCCAGTACTTC | CATTSGRYQETQYF
TRBJ2-5 | TRBV7-9 | TRBD1 | . | TGTGCCAGCAGCCCCAGGGACAGGGGCGTTACGGGGGAGACCCAGTACTTC | CASSPRDRGVTGETQYF
TRBJ1-4 | TRBV9 | . | . | TGTGCCAGCAGCGTAGGTACCGGAGGGGAAAAACTGTTTTTT | CASSVGTGGEKLFF
TRBJ2-7 | TRBV9 | . | . | TGTGCCAGCAGCGTAGCGACCGGACAGAGGCATGACGAGCAGTACTTC | CASSVATGQRHDEQYF
TRBJ2-2 | TRBV6-5 | . | . | TGTGCCAGCCTCAGGACAACGAACACCGGGGAGCTGTTTTTT | CASLRTTNTGELFF
TRBJ2-3 | TRBV4-3 | . | . | TGCGCCAGCAGCCAAGTGAGTGGGGCCACAGATACGCAGTATTTT | CASSQVSGATDTQYF
TRBJ1-6 | TRBV19 | . | . | TGTGCCGTAGCCGACCAGCATAATTCACCCCTCCACTTT | CAVADQHNSPLHF
TRBJ1-5 | TRBV28 | . | . | TGTGCCAGCAGTTTGGGGAGGAGGGATCAGCCCCAGCATTTT | CASSLGRRDQPQHF
TRBJ2-7 | TRBV27 | TRBD2 | . | TGTGCCAGCAGTTCCTACAGCGGGGGGGCCTACGAGCAGTACTTC | CASSSYSGGAYEQYF
TRBJ1-5 | TRBV6-5 | . | . | TGTGCCAGCAGTTACTCGTCCCGTCGGCCCCAGCATTTT | CASSYSSRRPQHF
TRBJ1-1 | TRBV6-5 | . | . | TGTGCCAGCAGTTTAAGGGGCAGGGAAGCTTTCTTT | CASSLRGREAFF
TRBJ2-5 | TRBV19 | TRBD2 | . | TGTGCCAGTAGGCCCCGGGGGGGGGAGACCCAGTACTTC | CASRPRGGETQYF
TRBJ1-1 | TRBV19 | . | . | TGTGCCAGTAGTATAGTTCAGAATGAAGCTTTCTTT | CASSIVQNEAFF
TRBJ1-3 | TRBV19 | TRBD1 | . | TGTGCCAGTAGTATTTCGGGACAGGGATCTGGAAACACCATATATTTT | CASSISGQGSGNTIYF
TRBJ2-7 | TRBV30 | TRBD1 | . | TGTGCCTGGAGGGGCACAGGGGGCGCGGCCGAGCAGTACTTC | CAWRGTGGAAEQYF
TRBJ2-1 | TRBV27 | TRBD2 | . | TGTGCCAGCAGCCGAGGACTAGCGGGAACATACAATGAGCAGTTCTTC | CASSRGLAGTYNEQFF
TRBJ1-6 | TRBV7-2 | . | . | TGTGCCAGCAGCCGCGATCTTCAACAGTCACCCCTCCACTTT | CASSRDLQQSPLHF
TRBJ1-1 | TRBV11-3 | . | . | TGTGCCAGCAGCCCTCTAGCGGGGGGGGCTGAAGCTTTCTTT | CASSPLAGGAEAFF
TRBJ2-3 | TRBV29-1 | TRBD2 | . | TGCAGCGTTGAAGATGTATTAGGGGAGGGACTGAACGGGGATTTT | CSVEDVLGEGLNGDF
TRBJ2-5 | TRBV10-3 | . | . | TGTGCCATCAGCCTGTCCGCTGCGGGGACCCAGTACTTC | CAISLSAAGTQYF
TRBJ1-4 | TRBV7-9 | TRBD1 | . | TGTGCCAGCAGCCAAGGGACAGTCCCAAAACTGTTTTTT | CASSQGTVPKLFF
TRBJ1-1 | TRBV18 | . | . | TGTGCCAGCTCACCAGGGGCGACCACTGAAGCTTTCTTT | CASSPGATTEAFF
TRBJ2-7 | TRBV28 | TRBD2 | once | TGTGCCAGCAGCCGGACTAGCGGGAGCGCCGGTGAGCAGTACTTC | CASSRTSGSAGEQYF
TRBJ2-1 | TRBV11-2 | TRBD1 | . | TGTGCCAGCAGCTTAGAATCGACAGGGGGTACCTACAATGAGCAGTTCTTC | CASSLESTGGTYNEQFF
TRBJ2-2 | TRBV9 | TRBD1 | . | TGTGCCAGCTCCAACCGACGGGACAGGGACACCGGGGAGCTGTTTTTT | CASSNRRDRDTGELFF
TRBJ1-3 | TRBV4-3 | . | few | TGCGCCAGCAGCCAAGATTTCAACAACGGGGACACCATATATTTT | CASSQDFNNGDTIYF
TRBJ2-2 | TRBV6-2/TRBV6-3 | . | . | TGTGCCAGCAGCCGGGCACAAAGAGACACCGGGGAGCTGTTTTTT | CASSRAQRDTGELFF
TRBJ2-3 | TRBV30 | TRBD2 | . | TGTGCCTGGAGTCCTTCCCGGCTAGCGGGGACAGATACGCAGTATTTT | CAWSPSRLAGTDTQYF